Below are 21 T cell receptor beta chains sequenced from a single sample in a study of blood T cell repertoires in COVID-19. Using immunoSEQ multiplex PCR, the repertoire was profiled, and TCRdb retains in-frame clones only, with some absent. The sample contains about 180,000 clones, 85% to 90% of which appear only once. Sequencing used peripheral blood. These TCRs come from a man between 65 and 85 years old with active or convalescent COVID-19.

The table lists this clone with a count of one. The chain has TRBV6-5 and TRBJ1-3; no firm D call. The CDR3 has 13 residues. Trimming removed 5 bases from V and 0 bases from J, with 5 bases in between. Germline CDR1 is MNHEY and CDR2 is SVGAGI. CDR3 region: CASSIRSGNTIYF. CDR3 sequence (DNA): TGTGCCAGCAGTATCCGCTCTGGAAACACCATATATTTT.

This sequence joins TRBV29-1 and TRBJ2-3; TRBD2 aligns across 10 bases. The V gene end was trimmed by 7 bases and the J gene end by 5 bases; junction bases not matched to a gene: 3. This CDR3 region has 12 residues. Germline V gene lookup returns CDR1 SQVTM and CDR2 ANQGSEA. This CDR3 reads CSARLAGDTQYF. The CDR3 DNA reads as TGCAGCGCTAGACTAGCGGGAGATACGCAGTATTTT.

This clone was counted once. The chain recombines TRBV19 with TRBJ1-5; 7 bases agree with TRBD1. J gave up 7 bases and V 3 bases, and 12 bases lay outside the gene matches. Germline loops: CDR1 LNHDA, CDR2 SQIVND (reference sequence). The CDR3 extends over 16 amino acids. CDR3 nucleotide sequence: TGTGCCAGTAGTATCAGTGGCCAGGGGGGATACCAGCCCCAGCATTTT. Translated, it gives CASSISGQGGYQPQHF.

The chain employs TRBV27 and TRBJ1-6; no clear D gene. The CDR3 contains 16 residues. Between the trimmed V and J ends, which lost 4 bases and 4 bases, there was a span of 14 bases. CDR1 is MNHEY and CDR2 is SMNVEV in the germline V gene (reference sequence). The CDR3, as DNA: TGTGCCAGCAGTTCTGGAGGGAAAGGTTATAATTCACCCCTCCACTTT. It encodes CASSSGGKGYNSPLHF.

This sequence joins TRBV5-1 and TRBJ2-5; D may be TRBD2 (5 bases). Germline V gene sequence: CDR1 SGHRS, CDR2 YFSETQ. The CDR3 totals 16 residues. With 3 bases removed from V and 2 bases from J, the gap between germline ends came to 17 bases. The CDR3 spells CASSSRLHQIQETQYF. The CDR3 region has the DNA TGCGCCAGCAGCTCCCGACTACATCAAATTCAAGAGACCCAGTACTTC.

The chain is built from TRBV29-1 and TRBJ1-1; 8 bases match TRBD1. The germline V gene encodes CDR1 SQVTM and CDR2 ANQGSEA. This CDR3 is built from 12 residues. Trimming took 7 bases from V and 0 from J; bases not matched to a gene: 1. The CDR3 nucleotides are TGCAGCGGGACAGGGATGAACACTGAAGCTTTCTTT. It is translated as CSGTGMNTEAFF.

This chain connects TRBV4-2 to TRBJ2-1, with TRBD2 as a possible D gene (6 bases). The germline V and J ends were trimmed by 2 bases and 0 bases, with 14 bases remaining between them. Per germline, CDR1 LGHNA and CDR2 YNFKEQ. The CDR3 has 17 amino acids. CDR3 nucleotide sequence: TGTGCCAGCAGCCAATTAGGAGGGGCCAGCTCCTACAATGAGCAGTTCTTC. Residues: CASSQLGGASSYNEQFF.

The V call is TRBV7-2, the J call TRBJ2-1; a possible D gene is TRBD2 (5 bases). From germline, CDR1 is SGHTA and CDR2 FQGNSA. Trimming pared 7 bases from V and 7 bases from J, leaving 14 bases between. The CDR3 length is 13 residues. The CDR3 reads CASTMRARNEQFF. CDR3 nucleotide sequence: TGTGCCAGCACCATGAGGGCCCGGAATGAGCAGTTCTTC.

This chain connects TRBV2 to TRBJ2-2; D may be TRBD2 (5 bases). Germline loops: CDR1 SNHLY, CDR2 FYNNEI. The germline V and J ends were trimmed by 4 bases and 1 base, with 10 bases remaining between them. This CDR3 is 15 amino acids long. CDR3 coding DNA: TGTGCCAGCAGTGGTCTTGAGGGGAACACCGGGGAGCTGTTTTTT. Encoded protein: CASSGLEGNTGELFF.

This clone was seen a few times. The V and J genes are TRBV7-9 and TRBJ1-1; 8 nucleotides agree with TRBD1. Germline assignment: CDR1 SEHNR and CDR2 FQNEAQ (reference sequence). This CDR3 comprises 16 residues. Trimming took 3 bases from V and 1 from J; bases not matched to a gene: 7. The CDR3 DNA follows: TGTGCCAGCAGCTTTTACGGGACAGGCGCGAACACTGAAGCTTTCTTT. Protein product: CASSFYGTGANTEAFF.

This clone was seen a few times. The chain's CDR3 is CASSLVLGNTGELFF. The CDR3 DNA is TGTGCCAGCAGCTTAGTGCTAGGGAACACCGGGGAGCTGTTTTTT. The chain employs TRBV7-8 and TRBJ2-2; D gene ambiguous. The CDR3 covers 15 residues. The germline V and J ends were trimmed by 1 base and 1 base, with 7 bases remaining between them. Germline-derived CDR1 and CDR2 are SGHVS and FQNEAQ.

This clone came up once. The V gene is TRBV27, the J gene TRBJ1-4, with 8 nucleotides matching TRBD1. V shed 6 bases, J shed 8 bases, and the junction held 11 bases outside the gene matches. This CDR3 contains 15 residues. Germline assignment: CDR1 MNHEY and CDR2 SMNVEV (reference sequence). The CDR3 DNA reads as TGTGCCAGCAGGCCCCCAGGGGGCGCTCGGGAAAAACTGTTTTTT. Protein sequence: CASRPPGGAREKLFF. The full variable domain, its missing parts supplied by reference TRBV27 and TRBJ1-4, is EAQVTQNPRYLITVTGKKLTVTCSQNMNHEYMSWYRQDPGLGLRQIYYSMNVEVTDKGDVPEGYKVSRKEKRNFPLILESPSPNQTSLYFCASRPPGGAREKLFFGSGTQLSVL.

The J gene is TRBJ2-7, the V gene TRBV6-6; D possibly uses TRBD1 or TRBD2 (5 bases each). Germline V gene data show CDR1 as MNHNY and CDR2 as SVGAGI (reference sequence). Trimming removed 5 bases at V and 1 base at J, with 12 bases between. There are 14 residues in the CDR3. The CDR3 spells CASSRGDRSYEQYF. CDR3 nucleotides: TGTGCCAGCAGTCGGGGTGACAGATCCTACGAGCAGTACTTC.

This clone was picked up one time. The chain carries TRBV11-2 and TRBJ2-7; 8 bases align to TRBD2. This CDR3 spans 17 amino acids. V lost 5 bases, J lost 2 bases, and 14 bases stayed unmatched. Germline CDR1 reads SGHAT; CDR2 reads FQNNGV. The CDR3 DNA reads as TGTGCCAGCAGCCCCCTGCGACGAGCGGGAGAAACCTACGAGCAGTACTTC. It specifies CASSPLRRAGETYEQYF.

The chain has TRBV2 and TRBJ1-6; 9 bases match TRBD1. The CDR3 runs 14 residues. Germline CDR1 SNHLY, CDR2 FYNNEI. V lost 5 bases, J lost 7 bases, and 3 bases stayed unmatched. The CDR3 protein is CASSQTGGNSPLHF. The CDR3 DNA is TGTGCCAGCAGTCAGACAGGGGGGAATTCACCCCTCCACTTT.

The chain recombines TRBV4-1 with TRBJ2-1, with 9 bases that match TRBD2. The CDR3 is 16 residues long. The V segment lost 0 bases and the J segment 7 bases; nucleotides outside the gene matches: 7. Germline lookup yields CDR1 MGHRA and CDR2 YSYEKL. The CDR3 is CASSQEMGTSRNEQFF. In DNA form, the CDR3 reads TGCGCCAGCAGCCAAGAAATGGGGACTAGCCGGAATGAGCAGTTCTTC.

V gene TRBV29-1 combines with J gene TRBJ1-2; tentative D call: TRBD1 (5 bases). The CDR3 sequence is 11 residues long. The germline V gene encodes CDR1 SQVTM and CDR2 ANQGSEA. The V gene lost 2 bases and the J gene lost 7 bases, with 8 bases spanning the gap. DNA for the CDR3: TGCAGCGTTGAAAGGCAGGGTGGCTACACCTTC. This encodes CSVERQGGYTF.

This clone was observed once. This chain joins TRBV7-9 and TRBJ2-7, with 13 bases lining up with TRBD2. This CDR3 has 16 residues. J lost 9 bases, V lost 4 bases, and 12 bases had no gene match. The germline V gene has CDR1 SEHNR and CDR2 FQNEAQ (reference sequence). The CDR3, as DNA: TGTGCCAGCAGCTCGCAACTAGCGGGGGGGGTTACGGCGCAGTACTTC. Its translation: CASSSQLAGGVTAQYF.

The chain uses TRBV2 and TRBJ2-5, with 11 bases lining up with TRBD2. The CDR3 has 16 residues. From germline, CDR1 is SNHLY and CDR2 FYNNEI. Trimming at V came to 6 bases and at J to 5 bases, leaving 11 bases not matched to a gene. CDR3 sequence: CASRREVAGGHETQYF. CDR3 nucleotides: TGTGCCAGCAGACGCGAGGTAGCGGGGGGGCACGAGACCCAGTACTTC. The full variable domain, its missing parts supplied by reference TRBV2 and TRBJ2-5, is EPEVTQTPSHQVTQMGQEVILRCVPISNHLYFYWYRQILGQKVEFLVSFYNNEISEKSEIFDDQFSVERPDGSNFTLKIRSTKLEDSAMYFCASRREVAGGHETQYFGPGTRLLVL.

CDR3 bases: TGCGCCAGCAGCTTGGCGGACACCCATAACGGTCAGTACTTC. Translation: CASSLADTHNGQYF. The rearrangement joins TRBV5-1 to TRBJ2-4, with D possibly being TRBD1 (5 bases). The CDR3 is made up of 14 amino acids. V dropped 0 bases and J dropped 12 bases, with 16 bases sitting between them. CDR1 is SGHRS, CDR2 YFSETQ, per germline.

The rearrangement joins TRBV11-3 to TRBJ1-1; tentative D call: TRBD1 (5 bases). This CDR3 has 13 amino acids. CDR1 and CDR2 from the germline V gene are SGHNT and YENEEA. V lost 5 bases and J lost 8, with 15 bases in between. CDR3 region: CASSPTQGLEAFF. The CDR3, as DNA: TGTGCCAGCAGCCCCACCCAGGGCCTCGAAGCTTTCTTT.